What follows describes a single T cell receptor beta chain. Data came from immunoSEQ multiplex PCR; TCRdb stores just in-frame clones and leaves some out. In the table there are about 150,000 clones, 90% of which are singletons. The source of the sample is a study of T cell responses to AZD1222 COVID-19 vaccine. In germline, CDR1 is LGHNA, CDR2 YSLEER. The CDR3 sequence is 14 residues long. V lost 1 base and J 0 bases, leaving 3 bases between the germline ends. The origin of this receptor is an adult in good health. Material: peripheral blood, obtained on day 0 of AZD1222 vaccination. V and J are TRBV4-3 and TRBJ2-2, with D uncertain. In DNA form, the CDR3 reads TGCGCCAGCAGCCAAGGGCCGAACACCGGGGAGCTGTTTTTT. Amino acids: CASSQGPNTGELFF.